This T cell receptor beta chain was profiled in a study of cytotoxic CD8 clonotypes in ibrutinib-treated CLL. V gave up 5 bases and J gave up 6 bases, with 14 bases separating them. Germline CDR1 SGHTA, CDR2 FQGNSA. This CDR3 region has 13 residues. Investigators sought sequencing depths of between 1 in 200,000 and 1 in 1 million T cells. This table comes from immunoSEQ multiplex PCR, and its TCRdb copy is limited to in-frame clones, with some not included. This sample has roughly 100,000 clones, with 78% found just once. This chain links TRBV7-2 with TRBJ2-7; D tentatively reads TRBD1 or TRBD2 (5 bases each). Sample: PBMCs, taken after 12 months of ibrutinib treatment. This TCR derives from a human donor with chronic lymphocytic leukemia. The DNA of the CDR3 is TGTGCCAGCAGCAAAAACGAGGGACGCGAGCAGTACTTC. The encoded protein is CASSKNEGREQYF.